These 21 T cell receptor beta chains were all obtained from the same sample, sequenced in a study of blood T cell repertoires in COVID-19 (TCRdb year 2020). To prepare the library, the immunoSEQ multiplex PCR assay was applied. Sourced from immuneACCESS, this table was stored by TCRdb with only in-frame sequences that have V and J called. A share of the clones is absent; for the studies checked, an unresolved V gene accounts for under half, and the remainder has no known explanation. The sample table contains about 140,000 clones; only one count was recorded for around 73% of them. Of the sample, approximately 9% falls within the top ten clones. Input material: peripheral blood. All receptors come from a woman between 45 and 65 years old with active or convalescent COVID-19.

The chain couples TRBV7-9 to TRBJ2-7; perhaps TRBD2 as D (6 bases). Germline values: CDR1 SEHNR, CDR2 FQNEAQ (reference sequence). The V and J ends lost 3 bases and 2 bases respectively, with 11 bases between them. The length of the CDR3 is 14 residues. In DNA form, the CDR3 reads TGTGCCAGCAGCTTGGGGGGACTTGCCTACGAGCAGTACTTC. Translated, it gives CASSLGGLAYEQYF.

This clone was observed a handful of times. The gene calls are TRBV28 and TRBJ1-6, with 7 bases matching TRBD1. Germline assignment: CDR1 MDHEN and CDR2 SYDVKM. V lost 6 bases, J lost 6 bases, and 5 bases stayed unmatched. This CDR3 spans 14 amino acids. The CDR3 sequence is CASRAGQSNSPLHF. CDR3 bases: TGTGCCAGCAGGGCGGGACAGTCTAATTCACCCCTCCACTTT.

The V gene is TRBV5-5, the J gene TRBJ2-5, with a weak D call TRBD2 (6 bases). V was shortened by 2 bases and J by 3 bases, with 14 bases between the two germline ends. Looked up from germline, CDR1 is SGHKS and CDR2 is YYEKEE (reference sequence). The CDR3 consists of 15 residues. Here the CDR3 DNA reads TGTGCCAGCAGCTTAATGGCGGGGTCGAAAGAGACCCAGTACTTC. Translating it yields CASSLMAGSKETQYF.

The chain carries TRBV12-3 or TRBV12-4 and TRBJ2-2; D not resolved. The CDR3 loop spans 13 amino acids. V was pared by 6 bases and J by 5 bases, with 10 bases between. The CDR3 protein is CASSQTVTGELFF. The CDR3 DNA reads as TGTGCCAGCAGCCAGACTGTGACCGGGGAGCTGTTTTTT.

The V gene is TRBV4-3, the J gene TRBJ1-2; TRBD1 aligns across 7 bases. The CDR3 totals 15 residues. V was pared by 4 bases and J by 4 bases, with 9 bases of the junction left unmatched. Germline V gene data show CDR1 as LGHNA and CDR2 as YSLEER. The CDR3 coding sequence is TGCGCCAGCAGCCCCCGACAGGGAAGTACCTATGGCTACACCTTC. Its protein product is CASSPRQGSTYGYTF.

This clone occurred once. V gene TRBV10-2 combines with J gene TRBJ2-2, with TRBD2 as a possible D gene (5 bases). Between the trimmed V and J ends, which lost 6 bases and 6 bases, there was a span of 11 bases. Germline V gene sequence: CDR1 WSHSY, CDR2 SAAADI. The CDR3 runs to 13 residues. CDR3 region: CASRDSGAGELFF. Here the CDR3 DNA reads TGCGCCAGCAGGGACTCTGGCGCCGGGGAGCTGTTTTTT.

The chain links TRBV30 to TRBJ1-4, with a possible D match to TRBD1 (5 bases). The CDR3 runs to 14 residues. Trimming cost V 3 bases and J 0 bases, with 8 bases left between them. The germline V gene has CDR1 GTSNPN and CDR2 SVGIG (reference sequence). As DNA, the CDR3 is TGTGCCTGGAGGGTGACAGCAACTAATGAAAAACTGTTTTTT. As protein: CAWRVTATNEKLFF.

The chain couples TRBV19 to TRBJ1-2; 9 bases fit TRBD1. Unmatched junction bases numbered 11, after V lost 7 bases and J lost 5 bases. The V gene's germline CDR1 is LNHDA and CDR2 SQIVND (reference sequence). The CDR3 is made up of 15 amino acids. In DNA form, the CDR3 reads TGTGCCAGTACCATCCGGGACAGGGACTTTTATGGCTACACCTTC. Protein product: CASTIRDRDFYGYTF.

The chain couples TRBV4-1 to TRBJ2-1, with D possibly TRBD1 on 6 matching bases. CDR1 and CDR2 from the germline V gene are MGHRA and YSYEKL. The CDR3 consists of 14 residues. Trimming left V 3 bases short and J 6 bases short, with 12 bases between. The CDR3 is CASSQEDRPNEQFF. DNA of the CDR3: TGCGCCAGCAGCCAGGAAGACAGGCCCAATGAGCAGTTCTTC.

V is TRBV9 and J is TRBJ2-7; TRBD2 matches at 7 bases. The junction had 3 bases not matched to a gene; V was cut back by 0 bases and J by 0 bases. Germline lookup yields CDR1 SGDLS and CDR2 YYNGEE. The length of the CDR3 is 15 residues. Here the CDR3 DNA reads TGTGCCAGCAGCGTAGGCGGGAGTACCTCCTACGAGCAGTACTTC. The encoded protein is CASSVGGSTSYEQYF.

The V and J genes are TRBV28 and TRBJ2-2; TRBD2 aligns across 9 bases. Trimming cost V 2 bases and J 4 bases; bases outside gene matches: 5. CDR3 length: 16 residues. In germline, CDR1 is MDHEN, CDR2 SYDVKM. The CDR3 DNA is TGTGCCAGCAGTTTAAATAGCGGGAGAAGCACCGGGGAGCTGTTTTTT. Translation: CASSLNSGRSTGELFF.

For this clone: Additional DNA sequences in this sample encode the identical CDR3. V gene TRBV19 combines with J gene TRBJ1-3; 9 bases agree with TRBD1. The CDR3 has 15 amino acids. V gave up 3 bases and J gave up 2 bases; unmatched junction bases: 2. Per the germline V gene, CDR1 is LNHDA and CDR2 is SQIVND (reference sequence). Here the CDR3 DNA reads TGTGCCAGTAGTATCAGACAGGGGGCTGGAAACACCATATATTTT. This translates into CASSIRQGAGNTIYF. The full variable domain, rest sourced from reference TRBV19 and TRBJ1-3, is DGGITQSPKYLFRKEGQNVTLSCEQNLNHDAMYWYRQDPGQGLRLIYYSQIVNDFQKGDIAEGYSVSREKKESFPLTVTSAQKNPTAFYLCASSIRQGAGNTIYFGEGSWLTVV.

The chain is built from TRBV7-2 and TRBJ1-2; D call uncertain. V was cut by 1 base and J by 4 bases, with 10 bases left in between. The CDR3 contains 14 residues. Germline loops: CDR1 SGHTA, CDR2 FQGNSA. The CDR3 nucleotides read TGTGCCAGCAGCTTAGGTTACCAGTCCTATGGCTACACCTTC. It encodes CASSLGYQSYGYTF.

V gene TRBV30 combines with J gene TRBJ2-2; D is possibly TRBD2 (6 bases). The CDR3 extends over 16 amino acids. Germline loops: CDR1 GTSNPN, CDR2 SVGIG (reference sequence). Trimming stripped 5 bases from V and 1 base from J, with 17 bases between. The chain's CDR3 is CAWRRDSGMNTGELFF. CDR3 nucleotides: TGTGCCTGGCGCCGGGATAGCGGAATGAACACCGGGGAGCTGTTTTTT.

This clone was recorded a few times. The chain joins TRBV5-1 to TRBJ2-5; TRBD2 might be the D (6 bases). The CDR3 totals 14 residues. The V and J ends lost 5 bases and 3 bases respectively, with 14 bases between them. Germline assignment: CDR1 SGHRS and CDR2 YFSETQ. CDR3 in amino acids: CASSPGVKKETQYF. CDR3 in DNA: TGCGCCAGCAGTCCGGGGGTGAAGAAAGAGACCCAGTACTTC.

This clone was observed a handful of times. The chain combines TRBV28 with TRBJ1-2; D gene unclear. V lost 2 bases and J lost 4, with 14 bases in between. CDR1 and CDR2 (germline): MDHEN, SYDVKM. The CDR3 spans 15 residues. The CDR3 DNA follows: TGTGCCAGCAGTTTAATTCGGATCCCAGGCTATGGCTACACCTTC. As protein: CASSLIRIPGYGYTF.

This chain connects TRBV6-4 to TRBJ1-6; 10 nucleotides match TRBD1. Looked up from germline, CDR1 is MRHNA and CDR2 is SNTAGT. The J segment lost 10 bases and the V segment lost 5 bases, leaving 11 bases of the junction unmatched. This CDR3 contains 16 residues. The chain's CDR3 is CASSKLRDRGRSPLHF. CDR3 coding DNA: TGTGCCAGCAGTAAACTTCGGGACAGGGGACGATCACCCCTCCACTTT.

The chain links TRBV9 to TRBJ1-4, with 9 bases that match TRBD1. The junction had 11 bases not matched to a gene; V was cut back by 4 bases and J by 4 bases. The CDR3 is 17 amino acids. Looked up from germline, CDR1 is SGDLS and CDR2 is YYNGEE. The CDR3 DNA sequence: TGTGCCAGCAGCCCGCAGGGACAGGGTAGGGGTAATGAAAAACTGTTTTTT. This gives the protein CASSPQGQGRGNEKLFF.

CDR3 protein: CASSDYSGEGGDEQFF. In DNA, the CDR3 is TGTGCCAGCAGTGATTATTCGGGGGAGGGCGGAGATGAGCAGTTCTTC. This chain uses TRBV25-1 with TRBJ2-1, with 7 bases that match TRBD2. V trimming: 3 bases; J trimming: 8 bases; junction bases outside the gene matches: 13. Germline V gene data show CDR1 as MGHDK and CDR2 as SYGVNS. The CDR3 spans 16 residues. The full variable domain, rest sourced from reference TRBV25-1 and TRBJ2-1, is EADIYQTPRYLVIGTGKKITLECSQTMGHDKMYWYQQDPGMELHLIHYSYGVNSTEKGDLSSESTVSRIRTEHFPLTLESARPSHTSQYLCASSDYSGEGGDEQFFGPGTRLTVL.

For the CDR3, the DNA is TGTGCCAGCAGTGAATTTAGCGGGAGGGCCCAGTACGAGCAGTACTTC. Protein: CASSEFSGRAQYEQYF. The V and J genes are TRBV2 and TRBJ2-7; 11 positions agree with TRBD2. The junction had 7 bases not matched to a gene; V was cut back by 2 bases and J by 4 bases. CDR3 length: 16 amino acids. Per germline, CDR1 SNHLY and CDR2 FYNNEI.

The V call is TRBV7-8, the J call TRBJ1-2; perhaps TRBD1 as D (5 bases). Trimming took off 5 bases at V and 6 bases at J, with 16 bases between the two ends. The CDR3 covers 14 residues. The germline V gene has CDR1 SGHVS and CDR2 FQNEAQ. DNA of the CDR3: TGTGCCAGCAGCCGCGGGGGGGGGATTGATGGCTACACCTTC. This codes for CASSRGGGIDGYTF. The full variable domain, in which reference TRBV7-8 and TRBJ1-2 provide the parts outside the CDR3, is GAGVSQSPRYKVAKRGQDVALRCDPISGHVSLFWYQQALGQGPEFLTYFQNEAQLDKSGLPSDRFFAERPEGSVSTLKIQRTQQEDSAVYLCASSRGGGIDGYTFGSGTRLTVV.